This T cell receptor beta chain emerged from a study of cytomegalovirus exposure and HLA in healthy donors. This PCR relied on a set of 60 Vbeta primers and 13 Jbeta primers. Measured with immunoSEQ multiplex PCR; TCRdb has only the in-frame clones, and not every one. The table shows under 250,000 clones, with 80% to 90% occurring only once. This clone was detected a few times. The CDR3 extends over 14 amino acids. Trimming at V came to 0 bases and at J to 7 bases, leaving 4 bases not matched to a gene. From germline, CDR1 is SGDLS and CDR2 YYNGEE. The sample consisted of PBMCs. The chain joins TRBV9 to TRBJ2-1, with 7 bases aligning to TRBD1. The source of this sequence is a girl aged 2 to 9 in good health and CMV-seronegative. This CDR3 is CASSVATGENEQFF. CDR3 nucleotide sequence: TGTGCCAGCAGCGTAGCTACAGGGGAAAATGAGCAGTTCTTC.